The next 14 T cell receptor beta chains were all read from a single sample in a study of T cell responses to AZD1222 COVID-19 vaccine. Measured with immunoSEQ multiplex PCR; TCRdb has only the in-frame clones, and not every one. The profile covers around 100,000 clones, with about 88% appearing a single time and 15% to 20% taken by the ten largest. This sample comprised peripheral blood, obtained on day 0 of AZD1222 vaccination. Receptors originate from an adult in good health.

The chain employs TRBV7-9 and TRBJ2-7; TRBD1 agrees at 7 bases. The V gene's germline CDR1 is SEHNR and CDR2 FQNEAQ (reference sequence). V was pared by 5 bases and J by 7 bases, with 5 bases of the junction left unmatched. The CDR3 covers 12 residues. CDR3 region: CASSLTGIEQYF. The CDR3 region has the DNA TGTGCCAGCAGCCTGACAGGGATTGAGCAGTACTTC.

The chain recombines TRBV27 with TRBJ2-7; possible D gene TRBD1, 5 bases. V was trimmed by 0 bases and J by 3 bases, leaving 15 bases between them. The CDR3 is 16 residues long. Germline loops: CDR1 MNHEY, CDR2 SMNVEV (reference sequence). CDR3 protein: CASSLSWTQGLYEQYF. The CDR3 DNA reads TGTGCCAGCAGTTTATCCTGGACACAAGGCCTCTACGAGCAGTACTTC.

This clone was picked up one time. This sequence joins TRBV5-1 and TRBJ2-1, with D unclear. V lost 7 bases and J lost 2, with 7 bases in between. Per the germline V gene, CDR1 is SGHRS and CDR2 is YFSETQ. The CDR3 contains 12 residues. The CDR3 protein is CASRAAYNEQFF. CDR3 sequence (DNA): TGCGCCAGCCGGGCGGCCTACAATGAGCAGTTCTTC.

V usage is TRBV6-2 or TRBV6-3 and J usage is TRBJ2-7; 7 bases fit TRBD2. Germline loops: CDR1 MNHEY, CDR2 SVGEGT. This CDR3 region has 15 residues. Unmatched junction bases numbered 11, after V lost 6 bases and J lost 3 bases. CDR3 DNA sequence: TGTGCCAGCAGCCCCATTTCGGGGGGAAACTACGAGCAGTACTTC. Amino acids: CASSPISGGNYEQYF.

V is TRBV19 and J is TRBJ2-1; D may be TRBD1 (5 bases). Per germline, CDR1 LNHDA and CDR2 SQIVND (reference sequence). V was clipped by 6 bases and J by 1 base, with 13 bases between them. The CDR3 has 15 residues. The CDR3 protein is CASRPGSLSYNEQFF. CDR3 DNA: TGTGCCAGTAGGCCAGGGTCCCTTTCCTACAATGAGCAGTTCTTC.

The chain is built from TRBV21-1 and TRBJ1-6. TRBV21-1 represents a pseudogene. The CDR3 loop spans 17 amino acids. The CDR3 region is CASSKGVGLLLWSPLHF. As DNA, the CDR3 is TGTGCCAGCAGCAAAGGAGTAGGTTTACTACTATGGTCACCCCTCCACTTT.

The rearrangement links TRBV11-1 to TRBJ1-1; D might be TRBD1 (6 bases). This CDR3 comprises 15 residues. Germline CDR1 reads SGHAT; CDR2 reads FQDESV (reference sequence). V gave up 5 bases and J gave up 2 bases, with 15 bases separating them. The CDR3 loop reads CASSRGGALNTEAFF. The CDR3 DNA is TGTGCCAGCAGCCGAGGGGGGGCGTTAAACACTGAAGCTTTCTTT.

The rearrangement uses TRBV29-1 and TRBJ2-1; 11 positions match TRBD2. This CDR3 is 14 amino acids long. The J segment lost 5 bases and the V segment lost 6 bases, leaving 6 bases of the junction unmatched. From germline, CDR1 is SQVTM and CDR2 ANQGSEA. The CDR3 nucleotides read TGCAGCGTACTAGCGGGGGCCCTTCACAATGAGCAGTTCTTC. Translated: CSVLAGALHNEQFF.

The CDR3 bases are TGTGCCAGCATCCTGGGACTAGCGGGAAATGAGCAGTTCTTC. Protein product: CASILGLAGNEQFF. The rearrangement joins TRBV28 to TRBJ2-1; 13 bases map to TRBD2. This CDR3 is built from 14 residues. With V trimmed by 7 bases and J by 7 bases, 4 bases remained unmatched. Germline values: CDR1 MDHEN, CDR2 SYDVKM.

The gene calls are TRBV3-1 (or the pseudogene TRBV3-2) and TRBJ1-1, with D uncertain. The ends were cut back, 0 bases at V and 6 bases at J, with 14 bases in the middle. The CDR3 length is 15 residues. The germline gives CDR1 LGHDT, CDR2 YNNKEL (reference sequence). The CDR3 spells CASSQDGVWQAEAFF. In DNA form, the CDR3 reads TGTGCCAGCAGCCAAGATGGGGTTTGGCAGGCTGAAGCTTTCTTT.

The CDR3 region is CASSQGKELTSGNTIYF. The CDR3 coding sequence is TGCGCCAGCAGCCAAGGAAAAGAATTAACTTCTGGAAACACCATATATTTT. The chain employs TRBV4-3 and TRBJ1-3; D gene uncertain. V lost 1 base to trimming and J lost 1 base, with 14 bases between them. Germline CDR1 and CDR2: LGHNA and YSLEER. This CDR3 contains 17 residues.

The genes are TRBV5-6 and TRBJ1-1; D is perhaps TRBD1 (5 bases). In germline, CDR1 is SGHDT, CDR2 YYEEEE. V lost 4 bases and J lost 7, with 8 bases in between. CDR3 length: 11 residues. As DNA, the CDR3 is TGTGCCAGCAGCCGACAGCTTGAAGCTTTCTTT. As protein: CASSRQLEAFF. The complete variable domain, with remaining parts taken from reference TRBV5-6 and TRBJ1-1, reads DAGVTQSPTHLIKTRGQQVTLRCSPKSGHDTVSWYQQALGQGPQFIFQYYEEEERQRGNFPDRFSGHQFPNYSSELNVNALLLGDSALYLCASSRQLEAFFGQGTRLTVV.

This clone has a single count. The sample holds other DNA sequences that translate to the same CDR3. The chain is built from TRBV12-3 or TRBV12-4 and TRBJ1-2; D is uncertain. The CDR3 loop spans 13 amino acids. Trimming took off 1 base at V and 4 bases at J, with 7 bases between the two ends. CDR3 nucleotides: TGTGCCAGCAGTTTAGGTAGGACCTATGGCTACACCTTC. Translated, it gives CASSLGRTYGYTF.

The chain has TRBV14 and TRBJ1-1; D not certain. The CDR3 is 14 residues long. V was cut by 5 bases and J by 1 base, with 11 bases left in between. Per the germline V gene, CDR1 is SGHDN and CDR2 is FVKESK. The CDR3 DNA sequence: TGTGCCAGCAGCTTGAACATCGGGAACACTGAAGCTTTCTTT. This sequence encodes CASSLNIGNTEAFF.